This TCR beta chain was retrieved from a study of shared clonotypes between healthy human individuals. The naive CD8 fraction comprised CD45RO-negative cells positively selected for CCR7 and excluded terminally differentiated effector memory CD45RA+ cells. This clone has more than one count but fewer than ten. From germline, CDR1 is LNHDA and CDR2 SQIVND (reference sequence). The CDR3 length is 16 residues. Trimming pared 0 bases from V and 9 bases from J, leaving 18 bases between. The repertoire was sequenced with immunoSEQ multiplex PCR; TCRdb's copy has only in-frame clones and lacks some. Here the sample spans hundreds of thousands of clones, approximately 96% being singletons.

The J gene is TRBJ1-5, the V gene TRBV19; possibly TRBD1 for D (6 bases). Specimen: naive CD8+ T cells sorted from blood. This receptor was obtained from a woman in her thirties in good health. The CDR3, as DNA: TGTGCCAGTAGTATAGATCCCCGGACAGTCTATGGGCCCCAGCATTTT. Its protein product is CASSIDPRTVYGPQHF.